Below are 4 T cell receptor beta chains sequenced from a single sample in a study of blood T cell repertoires in COVID-19. Produced via immunoSEQ multiplex PCR; TCRdb's table is partial and in-frame only. This sample has roughly 250,000 clones, with approximately 90% found just once. Material: PBMCs or T cells enriched from blood (not recorded which). The source is a woman younger than 45 with acute COVID-19.

A remark on this clone: Other nucleotide sequences from this sample produce the same CDR3. The chain combines TRBV27 with TRBJ1-1; D unresolved. The CDR3 runs to 13 residues. The ends were cut back, 3 bases at V and 1 base at J, with 6 bases in the middle. CDR1 is MNHEY, CDR2 SMNVEV, per germline (reference sequence). CDR3 region: CASSFGGNTEAFF. CDR3 bases: TGTGCCAGCAGTTTCGGCGGGAACACTGAAGCTTTCTTT.

The rearrangement joins TRBV5-5 to TRBJ1-1; TRBD1 matches at 9 bases. From germline, CDR1 is SGHKS and CDR2 YYEKEE (reference sequence). Trimming removed 2 bases from V and 3 bases from J; junction bases left unmatched: 2. The CDR3 runs 14 residues. The CDR3 here is CASSLQGADTEAFF. CDR3 sequence (DNA): TGTGCCAGCAGCTTACAGGGGGCAGACACTGAAGCTTTCTTT.

This clone showed up just a few times. J is TRBJ1-1 and V is TRBV18, with 11 nucleotides matching TRBD1. The CDR3 runs 14 residues. CDR1 is KGHSH and CDR2 is LQKENI in the germline V gene. The ends lost 4 bases at V and 3 bases at J; junction bases unmatched: 1. CDR3 sequence: CASSRDRGYTEAFF. In DNA, the CDR3 is TGTGCCAGCTCACGGGACAGGGGGTACACTGAAGCTTTCTTT.

The chain is built from TRBV27 and TRBJ2-1, with D perhaps TRBD2 (5 bases). Trimming took off 6 bases at V and 3 bases at J, with 15 bases between the two ends. CDR1 MNHEY and CDR2 SMNVEV come from the germline V gene (reference sequence). This CDR3 contains 15 residues. The CDR3 sequence: CASSTSRGYYNEQFF. The CDR3 region has the DNA TGTGCCAGCAGCACCTCACGGGGATACTACAATGAGCAGTTCTTC.